The 18 T cell receptor beta chains below come from one sample, sequenced in a study of cytomegalovirus exposure and HLA in healthy donors. Amplification used 60 Vbeta primers and 13 Jbeta primers. This table comes from immunoSEQ multiplex PCR, and its TCRdb copy is limited to in-frame clones, with some not included. In all, the sample yields some 70,000 clones. The sequenced sample was PBMCs. Every receptor here comes from a man aged 35 to 55 in good health and CMV-seronegative.

This chain links TRBV7-3 with TRBJ2-2; the D gene is possibly TRBD2 (5 bases). The V gene lost 5 bases and the J gene lost 4 bases, with 17 bases spanning the gap. Germline V gives CDR1 SGHTA, CDR2 FQGTGA. The length of the CDR3 is 16 residues. The CDR3 loop is CASSPRTSSSTGELFF. CDR3 bases: TGTGCCAGCAGCCCACGCACTAGTAGTTCCACCGGGGAGCTGTTTTTT.

The chain links TRBV2 to TRBJ1-2; D is possibly TRBD1 (5 bases). V lost 4 bases to trimming and J lost 7 bases, with 19 bases between them. Germline values: CDR1 SNHLY, CDR2 FYNNEI. The CDR3 runs to 15 residues. CDR3 in amino acids: CASSGVGGWMAGYTF. For the CDR3, the DNA is TGTGCCAGCAGTGGGGTTGGGGGGTGGATGGCTGGCTACACCTTC.

V and J are TRBV7-2 and TRBJ2-7; D perhaps matches TRBD2 (6 bases). Germline CDR1 SGHTA, CDR2 FQGNSA. V was pared by 5 bases and J by 7 bases, with 18 bases between. The CDR3 consists of 14 residues. CDR3 protein: CASSREGGLWEQYF. CDR3 nucleotide sequence: TGTGCCAGCAGCCGGGAAGGAGGGCTCTGGGAGCAGTACTTC.

This rearrangement joins TRBV5-1 to TRBJ1-3; D is possibly TRBD1 (6 bases). The ends were cut back, 4 bases at V and 4 bases at J, with 15 bases in the middle. This CDR3 has 15 amino acids. Germline CDR1 and CDR2: SGHRS and YFSETQ. CDR3 loop: CASSTGGAGGNTIYF. In DNA, the CDR3 is TGCGCCAGCAGCACTGGGGGCGCAGGCGGAAACACCATATATTTT. The complete variable domain, with remaining parts taken from reference TRBV5-1 and TRBJ1-3, reads KAGVTQTPRYLIKTRGQQVTLSCSPISGHRSVSWYQQTPGQGLQFLFEYFSETQRNKGNFPGRFSGRQFSNSRSEMNVSTLELGDSALYLCASSTGGAGGNTIYFGEGSWLTVV.

The J gene is TRBJ2-1, the V gene TRBV27; 12 bases fit TRBD2. The CDR3 is 14 residues long. The trim removed 6 bases at V and 7 bases at J, leaving 4 bases unmatched. CDR1 is MNHEY, CDR2 SMNVEV, per germline (reference sequence). The CDR3 sequence is CASRLAGGSNEQFF. CDR3 sequence (DNA): TGTGCCAGCAGACTAGCGGGGGGTTCAAATGAGCAGTTCTTC.

The chain carries TRBV9 and TRBJ1-1; D remains ambiguous. Trimming cost V 7 bases and J 5 bases, with 15 bases left between them. Germline CDR1 SGDLS, CDR2 YYNGEE. CDR3 length: 13 amino acids. The CDR3 sequence: CASAAEGRTEAFF. For the CDR3, the DNA is TGTGCCAGCGCCGCCGAAGGGAGGACTGAAGCTTTCTTT.

This chain joins TRBV11-2 and TRBJ2-1, with TRBD1 matching 8 bases. CDR3 length equals 15 residues. V shed 6 bases, J shed 7 bases, and the junction held 11 bases outside the gene matches. CDR1 is SGHAT, CDR2 FQNNGV, per germline. The chain's CDR3 is CASSQYRGADNEQFF. The CDR3 region has the DNA TGTGCCAGCAGTCAATACAGGGGGGCTGATAATGAGCAGTTCTTC.

The chain couples TRBV12-5 to TRBJ1-6, with unresolved D. V was clipped by 7 bases and J by 6 bases, with 13 bases between them. The CDR3 is 14 residues long. Germline V gene sequence: CDR1 LGHNT, CDR2 FRNRAP. CDR3 region: CASVQTGTNSPLHF. CDR3 coding DNA: TGTGCTAGTGTTCAGACGGGAACTAATTCACCCCTCCACTTT.

The rearrangement links TRBV5-3 to TRBJ1-1; D is ambiguous. TRBV5-3 carries the ORF label, with uncertain function. Trimming cost V 8 bases and J 1 base, with 18 bases left between them. This CDR3 is built from 15 residues. CDR3 in DNA: TGTGCCAGGACTCTGGGGAGAAAGCCGAACACTGAAGCTTTCTTT. Translating gives CARTLGRKPNTEAFF.

This rearrangement joins TRBV29-1 to TRBJ1-1; D perhaps matches TRBD1 (6 bases). CDR1 and CDR2 (germline): SQVTM, ANQGSEA. CDR3 length: 12 amino acids. The germline V and J ends were trimmed by 5 bases and 2 bases, with 9 bases remaining between them. Here the CDR3 DNA reads TGCAGCGTTCAGGGGTTTAACACTGAAGCTTTCTTT. This sequence encodes CSVQGFNTEAFF. Together with reference TRBV29-1 and TRBJ1-1, the CDR3 gives the full variable domain: SAVISQKPSRDICQRGTSLTIQCQVDSQVTMMFWYRQQPGQSLTLIATANQGSEATYESGFVIDKFPISRPNLTFSTLTVSNMSPEDSSIYLCSVQGFNTEAFFGQGTRLTVV.

The chain uses TRBV10-1 and TRBJ1-2; 8 bases are shared with TRBD1. This CDR3 spans 15 amino acids. CDR1 is WNHNN and CDR2 is SYGVQD in the germline V gene (reference sequence). With V trimmed by 6 bases and J by 5 bases, 11 bases remained unmatched. This CDR3 reads CASRSPDRVVYGYTF. DNA for the CDR3: TGCGCCAGCAGGTCCCCGGACAGGGTTGTGTATGGCTACACCTTC.

The V gene is TRBV18, the J gene TRBJ2-7; 7 bases are a match to TRBD1. The CDR3 covers 16 residues. V was pared by 3 bases and J by 2 bases, with 10 bases of the junction left unmatched. The germline gives CDR1 KGHSH, CDR2 LQKENI. In nucleotides, the CDR3 is TGTGCCAGCTCACCGCCTACAGGGGAAGCAACCTACGAGCAGTACTTC. Its translation: CASSPPTGEATYEQYF.

The genes are TRBV6-5 and TRBJ2-7; the match to TRBD1 covers 7 bases. The CDR3 is 15 amino acids. Germline V lookup: CDR1 MNHEY, CDR2 SVGAGI. The trim removed 7 bases at V and 4 bases at J, leaving 13 bases unmatched. CDR3 nucleotides: TGTGCCAGCACCCAACCTGGGACAGCCAATTACGAGCAGTACTTC. Amino acids: CASTQPGTANYEQYF.

The chain has TRBV19 and TRBJ1-4; 7 bases fit TRBD1. Germline CDR1 LNHDA, CDR2 SQIVND (reference sequence). V shed 4 bases and J 3 bases; nucleotides not matched to a gene: 5. The CDR3 has 15 residues. The chain's CDR3 is CASSTWDRPNEKLFF. DNA for the CDR3: TGTGCCAGTAGTACCTGGGACAGACCTAATGAAAAACTGTTTTTT.

This sequence joins TRBV9 and TRBJ2-7, with TRBD2 matching 7 bases. This CDR3 is 14 amino acids long. Unmatched junction bases numbered 2, after V lost 0 bases and J lost 2 bases. Looked up from germline, CDR1 is SGDLS and CDR2 is YYNGEE. Here the CDR3 DNA reads TGTGCCAGCAGCGTAGGGGAGGGAACCTACGAGCAGTACTTC. Amino acid sequence: CASSVGEGTYEQYF.

The genes are TRBV4-1 and TRBJ2-2, with D maybe TRBD2 (7 bases). CDR1 is MGHRA, CDR2 YSYEKL, per germline. CDR3 length: 15 amino acids. Trimming stripped 1 base from V and 6 bases from J, with 12 bases between. The CDR3 region has the DNA TGCGCCAGCAGCCAAGTGGGAGGGGGATCCGGGGAGCTGTTTTTT. Protein sequence: CASSQVGGGSGELFF.

The chain has TRBV18 and TRBJ2-7, with 10 nucleotides matching TRBD1. V lost 5 bases and J lost 0; bases outside the gene matches: 10. The CDR3 is 17 residues long. Germline CDR1 and CDR2: KGHSH and LQKENI. This CDR3 is CASSISGQGLTSYEQYF. The CDR3 bases are TGTGCCAGCTCAATATCGGGACAGGGGCTAACCTCCTACGAGCAGTACTTC.

This chain uses TRBV5-1 with TRBJ1-3, with D possibly matching TRBD1 (5 bases). The CDR3 is made up of 16 amino acids. Germline loops: CDR1 SGHRS, CDR2 YFSETQ. V lost 0 bases and J lost 3, with 13 bases in between. Here the CDR3 reads CASSLGGGYYGNTIYF. The CDR3, as DNA: TGCGCCAGCAGCTTGGGCGGGGGTTATTATGGAAACACCATATATTTT.